This TCR beta chain was sequenced during a study of blood T cell repertoires in COVID-19. The wider study: Acute-phase and convalescent COVID-19 samples originated in the United States, Italy and Spain. PBMCs, B-cell-depleted T cells, or T cells were the source of the cDNA or gDNA that made up the material.

Clinical history as reported by participants underpinned cohort assignment. The assay was immunoSEQ multiplex PCR, and TCRdb's table has in-frame clones only and misses some. There are roughly 400,000 clones in the sample; roughly 90% occur only once, and roughly 2% lies in the top ten. V was pared by 3 bases and J by 3 bases, with 3 bases between. The CDR3 is 11 residues long. Germline V lookup: CDR1 MNHEY, CDR2 SMNVEV (reference sequence). What was sequenced was PBMCs or T cells enriched from blood (not recorded which). V gene TRBV27 combines with J gene TRBJ2-7; no clear D gene. This sequence originates from a woman aged 40 to 55 with acute COVID-19. The CDR3 DNA reads TGTGCCAGCAGTTTCAACTACGAGCAGTACTTC. Translating gives CASSFNYEQYF.